Listed below are T cell receptor beta chains from one sample, sequenced in a study of early T cells in non-severe SARS-CoV-2 infection. Each CDR3 protein gets one entry after TCRdb re-called the 5' RACE reads with MiXCR. This table has 75,000 to 80,000 distinct CDR3 sequences, around 10% appearing once. The specimen comprised whole blood, sampled at baseline. The source is an adult who was a healthcare worker with PCR-confirmed SARS-CoV-2 infection or an uninfected control (not recorded which). Both conserved end residues are part of each CDR3. Fields, in order: D gene, CDR3 length, clone size, V gene, J gene, CDR3 protein, CDR3 DNA. The D gene is left open where the match is weak. Clone size is given for some rows only: seen once, a few or many times, or a class if the clone is expanded.

.,12,few,TRBV29-1,TRBJ2-3,CSVHPTTDTQYF,TGCAGCGTTCACCCCACCACAGATACGCAGTATTTT
TRBD2,15,.,TRBV12-3/TRBV12-4,TRBJ2-1,CASSFRRGGHNEQFF,TGTGCCAGCAGTTTTCGTCGGGGGGGGCACAATGAGCAGTTCTTC
.,13,many,TRBV6-6,TRBJ2-7,CASSYDRYYEQYF,TGTGCCAGCAGTTACGACAGGTACTACGAGCAGTACTTC
.,15,few,TRBV12-3/TRBV12-4,TRBJ2-1,CASSPPGIVNNEQFF,TGTGCCAGCAGTCCCCCGGGGATAGTGAACAATGAGCAGTTCTTC
TRBD1,17,.,TRBV19,TRBJ2-7,CASTRSAAGDSHYEQYF,TGTGCCAGTACCCGGAGCGCCGCAGGGGACAGTCACTACGAGCAGTACTTC
.,14,many,TRBV30,TRBJ1-5,CAWSLTGSNQPQHF,TGTGCCTGGAGCCTGACAGGTTCTAATCAGCCCCAGCATTTT
.,13,.,TRBV11-1,TRBJ1-2,CASSQGGPYGYTF,TGTGCCAGCAGCCAAGGGGGACCCTATGGCTACACCTTC
.,16,many,TRBV5-6,TRBJ1-5,CASSQWGPYSNQPQHF,TGTGCCAGCAGCCAATGGGGACCCTATAGCAATCAGCCCCAGCATTTT
.,15,.,TRBV3-1,TRBJ1-1,CASSQDWQPNTEAFF,TGTGCCAGCAGCCAAGATTGGCAGCCGAACACTGAAGCTTTCTTT
.,14,.,TRBV7-2,TRBJ2-5,CASSLASSRETQYF,TGTGCCAGCAGCTTGGCCTCATCGAGGGAGACCCAGTACTTC
.,12,many,TRBV7-9,TRBJ1-5,CASSVGDQPQHF,TGTGCCAGCAGTGTGGGGGATCAGCCCCAGCATTTT
TRBD1,14,.,TRBV5-1,TRBJ1-1,CASSSTGENTEAFF,TGCGCCAGCAGCTCGACAGGGGAGAACACTGAAGCTTTCTTT
TRBD1,14,.,TRBV9,TRBJ2-1,CASSVVTGEGEQFF,TGTGCCAGCAGCGTAGTAACAGGGGAAGGGGAGCAGTTCTTC
TRBD1,15,many,TRBV28,TRBJ1-6,CAVPGQGNYNSPLHF,TGTGCCGTGCCGGGACAGGGAAACTATAATTCACCCCTCCACTTT
.,14,few,TRBV11-1,TRBJ2-1,CASSFGTPTYEQFF,TGTGCCAGCAGCTTTGGGACCCCTACCTATGAGCAGTTCTTC
.,14,many,TRBV5-1,TRBJ1-2,CASSSPREGRGYTF,TGCGCCAGCAGCTCGCCCCGGGAAGGCCGGGGCTACACCTTC
TRBD2,15,.,TRBV19,TRBJ2-7,CASRPGLAGTYEQYF,TGTGCCAGTCGACCAGGACTAGCGGGGACCTACGAGCAGTACTTC
.,14,.,TRBV3-1,TRBJ2-7,CASSQDLDGYEQYF,TGTGCCAGCAGCCAAGATCTGGACGGCTACGAGCAGTACTTC
.,15,few,TRBV9,TRBJ1-4,CASSPLGRENEKLFF,TGTGCCAGCAGCCCCCTCGGCCGGGAAAATGAAAAACTGTTTTTT
.,12,.,TRBV29-1,TRBJ2-1,CSVDPVPNEQFF,TGCAGCGTTGACCCAGTACCCAATGAGCAGTTCTTC
TRBD1,12,few,TRBV11-3,TRBJ1-1,CASSFGQGGAFF,TGTGCCAGCAGCTTTGGACAGGGGGGAGCTTTCTTT
.,14,few,TRBV2,TRBJ2-5,CASTGRMYQETQYF,TGTGCCAGCACTGGGCGGATGTACCAAGAGACCCAGTACTTC
.,13,.,TRBV6-2/TRBV6-3,TRBJ1-6,CASSYDGNSPLHF,TGTGCCAGCAGTTACGACGGAAATTCACCCCTCCACTTT
.,14,few,TRBV14,TRBJ2-3,CASSYSMFQDTQYF,TGTGCCAGCAGCTATAGTATGTTCCAAGATACGCAGTATTTT
TRBD1,15,few,TRBV7-9,TRBJ1-1,CASSLGQGQRDEAFF,TGTGCCAGCAGCTTAGGACAGGGACAGAGGGATGAAGCTTTCTTT
.,17,few,TRBV18,TRBJ1-2,CASSSLGTSDLNYGYTF,TGTGCCAGCTCATCCCTCGGGACGTCAGATCTTAACTATGGCTACACCTTC
.,11,.,TRBV10-3,TRBJ2-4,CAIVSRDHAHF,TGTGCCATCGTGAGCCGGGACCACGCCCACTTC
TRBD2,20,few,TRBV11-2,TRBJ2-3,CASSRTSGGPQDSSTDTQYF,TGTGCCAGCAGCCGGACTAGCGGGGGACCCCAAGACTCTAGCACAGATACGCAGTATTTT
TRBD2,17,.,TRBV5-6,TRBJ2-3,CASSLVGLAVPTDTQYF,TGTGCCAGCAGCTTGGTAGGACTAGCGGTTCCCACAGATACGCAGTATTTT
.,12,.,TRBV10-1,TRBJ2-1,CASSELGNEQFF,TGCGCCAGCAGTGAGTTGGGGAATGAGCAGTTCTTC
.,14,.,TRBV6-5,TRBJ2-3,CASSRTGPTDTQYF,TGTGCCAGCAGCCGAACAGGGCCGACAGATACGCAGTATTTT
.,13,.,TRBV29-1,TRBJ1-1,CSVGRAMNTEAFF,TGCAGCGTTGGTCGGGCTATGAACACTGAAGCTTTCTTT
.,16,.,TRBV12-3/TRBV12-4,TRBJ2-5,CASSLYKGGGQETQYF,TGTGCCAGCAGTTTGTACAAAGGCGGAGGTCAAGAGACCCAGTACTTC
TRBD2,15,few,TRBV20-1,TRBJ2-3,CSARTSGAFTDTQYF,TGCAGTGCTCGGACTAGCGGGGCATTCACAGATACGCAGTATTTT
.,17,many,TRBV9,TRBJ2-3,CASSVEPLWDGTDTQYF,TGTGCCAGCAGCGTAGAGCCTCTCTGGGATGGCACAGATACGCAGTATTTT
TRBD1,15,few,TRBV20-1,TRBJ1-6,CSARAGQGGDSPLHF,TGCAGTGCTAGGGCAGGACAGGGTGGGGATTCACCCCTCCACTTT
TRBD2,13,.,TRBV19,TRBJ2-5,CASGNGGTETQYF,TGTGCCAGTGGTAACGGGGGGACGGAGACCCAGTACTTC
.,14,medium-sized,TRBV10-1,TRBJ2-2,CASSEMVDTGELFF,TGCGCCAGCAGTGAGATGGTAGACACCGGGGAGCTGTTTTTT
.,11,few,TRBV28,TRBJ2-1,CASYAHNEQFF,TGTGCCAGCTATGCCCACAATGAGCAGTTCTTC
.,14,many,TRBV28,TRBJ1-4,CASTWRTEGEKLFF,TGTGCCAGCACCTGGAGGACAGAGGGAGAAAAACTGTTTTTT
.,13,few,TRBV6-6,TRBJ2-5,CASNLRAQETQYF,TGTGCCAGCAACTTGAGAGCCCAAGAGACCCAGTACTTC
TRBD2,19,many,TRBV3-1,TRBJ2-2,CASSQDLFSTSGGTGELFF,TGTGCCAGCAGCCAAGATCTTTTTAGTACTAGCGGAGGCACCGGGGAGCTGTTTTTT
.,12,.,TRBV11-3,TRBJ2-1,CASSGDVNERFF,TGTGCCAGCAGCGGGGACGTCAATGAGCGGTTCTTC